This entry describes one T cell receptor beta chain. This clonotype was recorded a few times. What this receptor recognizes is not known. No much larger clone exists at a distance of one base, and base qualities are not known. Peripheral blood CD8+ and CD4+ T cells from healthy donors, Susac syndrome patients and multiple sclerosis patients were profiled by high-throughput TCR beta sequencing. Treatment-naive patients with stable or active relapsing-remitting disease fulfilling revised McDonald criteria were used as multiple sclerosis controls. CD8+ TEMRA cells were enriched by FACS, while bulk CD8+ and CD4+ T cells were purified by magnetic negative isolation. Blood was collected in EDTA tubes and processed within 24 hours, with PBMCs isolated through density gradient centrifugation. PBMCs intended for TCR sequencing were frozen in liquid nitrogen and were later thawed in a 37 degrees C water bath. The sorted or isolated CD4+, CD8+ and CD8+ TEMRA cells had a purity of 90% or higher.

These data are taken from a study of CD8 T cells in Susac syndrome (dated by TCRdb to between 2018 and 2021). With respect to the entire study: Whether CD8+ T cell activation and differentiation in Susac syndrome was antigen driven was tested using repertoire sequencing. Clonality of the CD8+ T cell repertoire was compared between about a dozen healthy donors, approximately 14 Susac syndrome patients and roughly 15 multiple sclerosis patients. Summary of the overall study and its limitations: The study acknowledged that relatively few individuals were included in the TCR sequencing and HLA analysis.

RNA was extracted using the RNeasy kit, and roughly 0.45 to 1 microgram was reverse transcribed with random hexamers. The immunoSEQ multiplex PCR assay, which covers 54 Vbeta and 13 Jbeta segments, was used to amplify TCR beta CDR3 regions. To correct PCR amplification bias, a synthetic template baseline was used for both primer optimization and computational correction. In the paper's pipeline: Reads were annotated to V, D and J genes according to IMGT and were analyzed with immunoSEQ Analyzer, with only productive sequences retained. To calculate clonality, Shannon entropy was normalized by log2 of the number of productive unique sequences and then subtracted from one. For each patient and control, public and private clones were evaluated within the 100 most prevalent clones. Clones were defined as Susac-specific if absent from the healthy and MS cohorts, from around 1,100 published viral clones and from other ImmuneACCESS disease sequences. Using fastp trimming at Q25 and MiXCR clonotype assembly, TCRdb reanalyzed the public sequencing data and kept in-frame beta chains. Rows with one shared CDR3 protein collapse into an entry with the most common genes and DNA. The V and J calls follow TCRdb's processing rather than the paper's. Present in this sample are about 400,000 distinct CDR3 sequences, more than 80% of which were seen just once. The ten largest clones take up 0.12% of the sample.

Trimming costs V 5 bases and J 0 bases, and their ends lie 5 bases apart. Per the germline V gene, SNHLY is the CDR1 and FYNNEI is the CDR2. Counted from cysteine to phenylalanine, this CDR3 has 13 amino acids. This entry keeps only the CDR3 DNA: 39 bases, framed from base 1. The receptor was derived from a human donor with multiple sclerosis. Sequenced material: CD8+ T cells from PBMCs. The receptor chain draws on TRBV2 and TRBJ2-1; too little of a D gene remains to name it. The sequenced DNA: TGTGCCAGCAGTAGGGCCTCCTACAATGAGCAGTTCTTC. This codes for CASSRASYNEQFF.